A selection of T cell receptor beta chains follows, all from one sample in a study of graft-versus-host responses after intestinal transplantation. The method was immunoSEQ multiplex PCR; TCRdb's version includes in-frame clones alone and lacks a portion of them. The sample has about 5,600 clones, approximately 76% seen once. The material sequenced was ileum tissue, taken about 230 days after intestinal transplant. These receptors originate from a human patient who received an intestinal transplant, so some T cells may come from the graft donor. The CDR3 runs from the conserved cysteine through the conserved F or W. D genes are given only for firm matches. Clone size is shown for a subset of rows, as once, few, many or a class of expanded clone.

clone_size | j_call | d_call | cdr3_length | v_call | cdr3_aa | cdr3_nt
few | TRBJ2-3 | TRBD2 | 17 | TRBV18 | CASSPQGLAGETDTQYF | TGTGCCAGCTCACCCCAGGGACTAGCGGGGGAAACAGATACGCAGTATTTT
. | TRBJ2-1 | TRBD2 | 16 | TRBV7-9 | CASSLVSAGGPHEQFF | TGTGCCAGCAGCTTAGTTTCAGCGGGGGGGCCCCATGAGCAGTTCTTC
once | TRBJ1-5 | . | 13 | TRBV7-2 | CASSLFRNQPQHF | TGTGCCAGCAGCTTATTTAGGAATCAGCCCCAGCATTTT
. | TRBJ2-2 | TRBD1 | 16 | TRBV18 | CASSPMSGTGNGELFF | TGTGCCAGCTCACCAATGTCCGGGACAGGAAACGGGGAGCTGTTTTTT
few | TRBJ2-7 | TRBD1 | 15 | TRBV9 | CASSVEGASYYEQYF | TGTGCCAGCAGCGTCGAGGGGGCCTCTTACTACGAGCAGTACTTC
. | TRBJ2-7 | . | 12 | TRBV7-8 | CASSPEAYEQYF | TGTGCCAGCAGTCCTGAAGCCTACGAGCAGTACTTC
few | TRBJ1-1 | . | 14 | TRBV6-6 | CASSYVGQNTEAFF | TGTGCCAGCAGTTACGTCGGACAGAACACTGAAGCTTTCTTT
. | TRBJ1-1 | . | 17 | TRBV9 | CASSVGAGSLLNTEAFF | TGTGCCAGCAGCGTAGGCGCAGGTTCACTTCTGAACACTGAAGCTTTCTTT
. | TRBJ2-2 | TRBD2 | 16 | TRBV4-2 | CASSHPGTSDSGELFF | TGTGCCAGCAGCCACCCCGGGACTAGCGACTCCGGGGAGCTGTTTTTT
. | TRBJ1-1 | TRBD1 | 14 | TRBV9 | CASSAGTANTEAFF | TGTGCCAGCAGCGCCGGGACAGCGAACACTGAAGCTTTCTTT
. | TRBJ1-4 | . | 14 | TRBV28 | CASSLDATNEKLFF | TGTGCCAGCAGTTTGGATGCAACTAATGAAAAACTGTTTTTT
. | TRBJ2-1 | TRBD2 | 20 | TRBV9 | CASSVGPGGTSGDLYNEQFF | TGTGCCAGCAGCGTAGGGCCAGGAGGGACTAGCGGGGATTTATACAATGAGCAGTTCTTC
. | TRBJ1-5 | . | 15 | TRBV7-8 | CASSLSEQSNQPQHF | TGTGCCAGCAGCTTATCCGAACAGTCAAATCAGCCCCAGCATTTT
. | TRBJ2-2 | . | 15 | TRBV6-5 | CASSSGLGDTGELFF | TGTGCCAGCAGTTCAGGGTTGGGAGACACCGGGGAGCTGTTTTTT
. | TRBJ2-3 | . | 15 | TRBV5-4 | CASSLMTGSTDTQYF | TGTGCCAGCAGCTTGATGACAGGTAGCACAGATACGCAGTATTTT
. | TRBJ2-3 | TRBD2 | 15 | TRBV7-2 | CASSFHSGVADTQYF | TGTGCCAGCAGCTTCCATAGCGGGGTAGCAGATACGCAGTATTTT
. | TRBJ1-1 | . | 15 | TRBV13 | CASSIRGRGNTEAFF | TGTGCCAGCAGCATCCGGGGGCGGGGGAACACTGAAGCTTTCTTT
. | TRBJ2-1 | . | 15 | TRBV6-6 | CASSLAASSYNEQFF | TGTGCCAGCAGCTTAGCGGCTAGCTCCTACAATGAGCAGTTCTTC
. | TRBJ2-7 | TRBD1 | 15 | TRBV4-1 | CASSRDRESSYEQYF | TGCGCCAGCAGCCGGGACAGGGAAAGCTCCTACGAGCAGTACTTC
. | TRBJ1-1 | . | 14 | TRBV4-1 | CASSHNNRAFEAFF | TGCGCCAGCAGCCACAACAACAGGGCTTTTGAAGCTTTCTTT